This T cell receptor beta chain emerged from a study of cytomegalovirus exposure and HLA in healthy donors. Study-wide points: TCR beta chains numbering more than 150 were designated cytomegalovirus-associated.

This CDR3 region has 19 residues. Germline CDR1 is SGHRS and CDR2 is YFSETQ. V lost 0 bases and J lost 3; bases outside the gene matches: 15. In the case of this clone: Antigen unknown.

Amplification used 60 Vbeta primers and 13 Jbeta primers. Clones were read by immunoSEQ multiplex PCR, and TCRdb kept only the in-frame ones, dropping some. Here the sample spans 150,000 to 200,000 clones, approximately 76% being singletons. The source is a female donor in good health and CMV-seronegative. Sequencing was performed on PBMCs. The V call is TRBV5-1, the J call TRBJ2-5, with 9 bases identical to TRBD2. CDR3 nucleotide sequence: TGCGCCAGCAGCTTGGGACGCGGGGGGGCCTTAGAAACCAAAGAGACCCAGTACTTC. Its protein product is CASSLGRGGALETKETQYF.